This T cell receptor beta chain was sequenced during a study of somatic mutations in cytotoxic T cells in rheumatoid arthritis. The wider study: Several of the V beta antibody-stained T-cell populations were flow-sorted at nearly 100% purity; V beta1+ cells were among them and were sequenced for TCRB. Findings and caveats of the study: The clonality of CD8+ T cells was not significantly different between rheumatoid arthritis patients and age-matched healthy controls.

A remark on this clone: As yet, its antigen is unknown.

This table comes from immunoSEQ multiplex PCR, and its TCRdb copy is limited to in-frame clones, with some not included. The sample gives about 6,900 clones, 74% of which show up once; about 15% is in the top ten. With 3 bases clipped from V and 1 base from J, the junction kept 18 bases outside the gene matches. Germline lookup yields CDR1 SGHRS and CDR2 YFSETQ. This CDR3 is 20 amino acids long. The sample comprised CD8+ T cells sorted from blood. The source of this sequence is an adult with rheumatoid arthritis. This chain uses TRBV5-1 with TRBJ2-5, with 10 bases that match TRBD2. This CDR3 is CASSSPDPEAGGPFQETQYF. CDR3 DNA: TGCGCCAGCAGCTCCCCCGACCCCGAAGCGGGAGGGCCATTCCAAGAGACCCAGTACTTC. Combining the CDR3 with reference TRBV5-1 and TRBJ2-5 gives the whole variable domain KAGVTQTPRYLIKTRGQQVTLSCSPISGHRSVSWYQQTPGQGLQFLFEYFSETQRNKGNFPGRFSGRQFSNSRSEMNVSTLELGDSALYLCASSSPDPEAGGPFQETQYFGPGTRLLVL.